The 19 T cell receptor beta chains below come from one sample, sequenced in a study of cytomegalovirus exposure and HLA in healthy donors. The PCR employed 60 Vbeta primers together with 13 Jbeta primers. Generated by immunoSEQ multiplex PCR, the TCRdb table keeps only in-frame clones and is missing some. The repertoire has a few hundred thousand clones, about three quarters of them found once; the top ten carry 1.5% to 2%. Sequencing was done on a sample of PBMCs. All receptors come from a man aged 18-30 years in good health and CMV-seronegative.

The CDR3 DNA follows: TGTGCCAGCAGTTACTCGAGTCAGGGGGGCACAGATACGCAGTATTTT. It codes for CASSYSSQGGTDTQYF. The J gene is TRBJ2-3, the V gene TRBV6-5; the match to TRBD1 covers 7 bases. CDR1 and CDR2 from the germline V gene are MNHEY and SVGAGI. V lost 0 bases to trimming and J lost 1 base; unmatched junction nucleotides: 4. The CDR3 totals 16 residues.

The V and J genes are TRBV11-2 and TRBJ2-1; D unresolved. CDR1 is SGHAT and CDR2 is FQNNGV in the germline V gene. The V gene lost 2 bases and the J gene lost 5 bases, with 7 bases spanning the gap. The CDR3 extends over 13 amino acids. DNA of the CDR3: TGTGCCAGCAGCTTAATTGCGCACAATGAGCAGTTCTTC. Protein product: CASSLIAHNEQFF.

This chain joins TRBV4-3 and TRBJ1-2; possibly TRBD1 for D (6 bases). This CDR3 has 14 amino acids. V was trimmed by 4 bases and J by 8 bases, leaving 17 bases between them. Germline V lookup: CDR1 LGHNA, CDR2 YSLEER. CDR3 sequence reads: CASSLVDSPRGYTF. The CDR3, as DNA: TGCGCCAGCAGCCTAGTGGACAGCCCTAGAGGCTACACCTTC.

The V gene is TRBV18, the J gene TRBJ2-7, with TRBD2 matching over 12 bases. The CDR3 contains 15 residues. J was trimmed by 3 bases and V by 3 bases; bases with no gene match: 3. CDR1 and CDR2 from the germline V gene are KGHSH and LQKENI. The CDR3 spells CASSPTTSGSYEQYF. CDR3 nucleotide sequence: TGTGCCAGCTCACCCACGACTAGCGGGAGCTACGAGCAGTACTTC.

The J gene is TRBJ1-5, the V gene TRBV9; D possibly corresponds to TRBD1 (5 bases). Trimming pared 2 bases from V and 5 bases from J, leaving 14 bases between. Germline V lookup: CDR1 SGDLS, CDR2 YYNGEE. This CDR3 spans 15 amino acids. This CDR3 is CASSVGLTGDQPQHF. DNA for the CDR3: TGTGCCAGCAGCGTGGGACTGACGGGGGATCAGCCCCAGCATTTT.

The chain employs TRBV27 and TRBJ2-5, with 10 bases lining up with TRBD2. The V gene's germline CDR1 is MNHEY and CDR2 SMNVEV (reference sequence). Trimming cost V 7 bases and J 5 bases; bases outside gene matches: 10. The CDR3 loop spans 15 amino acids. This CDR3 reads CASTRAGGPLETQYF. CDR3 bases: TGTGCCAGCACCAGAGCGGGAGGGCCGTTGGAGACCCAGTACTTC.

This rearrangement joins TRBV30 to TRBJ2-7; 9 nucleotides align to TRBD1. Germline CDR1 and CDR2: GTSNPN and SVGIG (reference sequence). Trimming took 6 bases from V and 6 from J; bases not matched to a gene: 6. The CDR3 runs 12 residues. As DNA, the CDR3 is TGTGCCTGCTGGACAGGGGTACGCGAGCAGTACTTC. This translates into CACWTGVREQYF.

The chain employs TRBV5-1 and TRBJ2-2; a possible D gene is TRBD2 (6 bases). CDR1 is SGHRS, CDR2 YFSETQ, per germline. V shed 3 bases and J shed 0 bases, with 15 bases lying between them. This CDR3 region has 17 residues. CDR3 DNA sequence: TGCGCCAGCAGCTGGCCGGCGCGGGGTGCGAACACCGGGGAGCTGTTTTTT. Protein sequence: CASSWPARGANTGELFF.

The chain employs TRBV5-4 and TRBJ1-6; possibly TRBD1 for D (5 bases). Germline assignment: CDR1 SGHNT and CDR2 YYREEE (reference sequence). The length of the CDR3 is 18 residues. Trimming shortened V by 0 bases and J by 0 bases, and 13 bases separated the two germline ends. The CDR3 reads CASSLDGREASYNSPLHF. Here the CDR3 DNA reads TGTGCCAGCAGCTTGGATGGCAGGGAGGCCTCCTATAATTCACCCCTCCACTTT.

The chain is built from TRBV5-6 and TRBJ2-7; 7 bases fit TRBD1. Germline V gene lookup returns CDR1 SGHDT and CDR2 YYEEEE. The CDR3 is made up of 15 amino acids. V shed 4 bases, J shed 3 bases, and the junction held 10 bases outside the gene matches. The DNA for the CDR3 is TGTGCCAGCAGCATCGGAACAGGGGCGGGCTACGAGCAGTACTTC. It translates to CASSIGTGAGYEQYF.

The CDR3 reads CASSIDLEETQYF. Written as DNA, the CDR3 is TGTGCCAGTAGTATAGATTTAGAAGAGACCCAGTACTTC. The chain recombines TRBV19 with TRBJ2-5; D unresolved. CDR1 is LNHDA and CDR2 is SQIVND in the germline V gene (reference sequence). The CDR3 is made up of 13 amino acids. V lost 0 bases, J lost 3 bases, and 5 bases lay in between.

Notes on this clone: Because it lacks the conserved phenylalanine or tryptophan at the end, this CDR3 is likely a read error. It is unclear where the CDR3 begins or ends on the DNA, so no DNA is shown, and the CDR3 is as TCRdb lists it. The rearrangement uses TRBV9 and TRBJ1-2. The CDR3 has 13 amino acids, counting both end residues. Germline V CDR1 and CDR2: SGDLS, YYNGEE. This CDR3 is CASSVVLRSSLAH.

The chain has TRBV4-3 and TRBJ1-6; D may be TRBD1 (5 bases). The V end lost 0 bases, the J end lost 8 bases, and 11 bases lay between the germline ends. This CDR3 comprises 15 residues. The V gene's germline CDR1 is LGHNA and CDR2 YSLEER. The CDR3 loop is CASSQDRQGYSPLHF. In DNA, the CDR3 is TGCGCCAGCAGCCAAGATAGGCAGGGCTATTCACCCCTCCACTTT.

The chain recombines TRBV7-9 with TRBJ1-1, with D maybe TRBD1 (5 bases). V gave up 5 bases and J gave up 8 bases, with 12 bases separating them. The CDR3 sequence is 12 residues long. CDR1 and CDR2 from the germline V gene are SEHNR and FQNEAQ (reference sequence). CDR3 region: CASSPQGGEAFF. The CDR3 region has the DNA TGTGCCAGCAGCCCTCAGGGTGGAGAAGCTTTCTTT.

The chain is built from TRBV9 and TRBJ2-2, with a weak D call TRBD1 (6 bases). V was trimmed by 0 bases and J by 7 bases, leaving 13 bases between them. There are 15 residues in the CDR3. From germline, CDR1 is SGDLS and CDR2 YYNGEE. Here the CDR3 reads CASSVGGRWDGELFF. CDR3 coding DNA: TGTGCCAGCAGCGTAGGGGGGCGGTGGGACGGGGAGCTGTTTTTT.

The DNA for the CDR3 is TGTGCCAGCAGCCCATCCCACCTATACAATGAGCAGTTCTTC. It translates to CASSPSHLYNEQFF. The V call is TRBV7-9, the J call TRBJ2-1; D gene unclear. Deletions cut 5 bases from V and 4 bases from J, with 12 bases between. CDR3 length: 14 residues. The germline CDR1 and CDR2 sequences are SEHNR and FQNEAQ (reference sequence).

The chain uses TRBV6-1 and TRBJ1-2; 7 positions match TRBD1. V dropped 4 bases and J dropped 4; count of bases not matched to a gene: 6. This CDR3 is 14 amino acids long. Germline CDR1 and CDR2: MNHNS and SASEGT. The chain's CDR3 is CASSGGTASYGYTF. CDR3 coding DNA: TGTGCCAGCAGTGGCGGGACAGCTAGCTATGGCTACACCTTC.

In its sample, this clone was seen a few times. The rearrangement joins TRBV30 to TRBJ1-2, with 8 bases aligning to TRBD1. V trimming: 3 bases; J trimming: 6 bases; junction bases outside the gene matches: 9. This CDR3 has 14 amino acids. Germline CDR1 and CDR2: GTSNPN and SVGIG (reference sequence). This CDR3 is CAWSAGQGRHGYTF. CDR3 nucleotide sequence: TGTGCCTGGAGCGCAGGACAGGGTAGACATGGCTACACCTTC. The full variable domain, with the rest looked up from reference TRBV30 and TRBJ1-2, is SQTIHQWPATLVQPVGSPLSLECTVEGTSNPNLYWYRQAAGRGLQLLFYSVGIGQISSEVPQNLSASRPQDRQFILSSKKLLLSDSGFYLCAWSAGQGRHGYTFGSGTRLTVV.

This clone showed up just once. The chain joins TRBV19 to TRBJ2-2; weak D call: TRBD1 (5 bases). The germline CDR1 and CDR2 sequences are LNHDA and SQIVND (reference sequence). The CDR3 spans 12 residues. V was cut by 3 bases and J by 7 bases, with 6 bases left in between. The DNA of the CDR3 is TGTGCCAGTAGTATCAGGGTCGGGGAGCTGTTTTTT. Protein sequence: CASSIRVGELFF.